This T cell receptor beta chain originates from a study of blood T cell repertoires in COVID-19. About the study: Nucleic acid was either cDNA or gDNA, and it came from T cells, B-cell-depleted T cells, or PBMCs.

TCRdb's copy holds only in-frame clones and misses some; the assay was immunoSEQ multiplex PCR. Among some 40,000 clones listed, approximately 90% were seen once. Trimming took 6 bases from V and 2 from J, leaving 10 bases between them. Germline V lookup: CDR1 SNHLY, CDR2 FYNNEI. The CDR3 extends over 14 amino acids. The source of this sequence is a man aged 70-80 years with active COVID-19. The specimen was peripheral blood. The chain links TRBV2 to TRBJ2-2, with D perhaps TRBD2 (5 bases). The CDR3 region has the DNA TGTGCCAGCAGGGGAGCGGCTAACACCGGGGAGCTGTTTTTT. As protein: CASRGAANTGELFF.